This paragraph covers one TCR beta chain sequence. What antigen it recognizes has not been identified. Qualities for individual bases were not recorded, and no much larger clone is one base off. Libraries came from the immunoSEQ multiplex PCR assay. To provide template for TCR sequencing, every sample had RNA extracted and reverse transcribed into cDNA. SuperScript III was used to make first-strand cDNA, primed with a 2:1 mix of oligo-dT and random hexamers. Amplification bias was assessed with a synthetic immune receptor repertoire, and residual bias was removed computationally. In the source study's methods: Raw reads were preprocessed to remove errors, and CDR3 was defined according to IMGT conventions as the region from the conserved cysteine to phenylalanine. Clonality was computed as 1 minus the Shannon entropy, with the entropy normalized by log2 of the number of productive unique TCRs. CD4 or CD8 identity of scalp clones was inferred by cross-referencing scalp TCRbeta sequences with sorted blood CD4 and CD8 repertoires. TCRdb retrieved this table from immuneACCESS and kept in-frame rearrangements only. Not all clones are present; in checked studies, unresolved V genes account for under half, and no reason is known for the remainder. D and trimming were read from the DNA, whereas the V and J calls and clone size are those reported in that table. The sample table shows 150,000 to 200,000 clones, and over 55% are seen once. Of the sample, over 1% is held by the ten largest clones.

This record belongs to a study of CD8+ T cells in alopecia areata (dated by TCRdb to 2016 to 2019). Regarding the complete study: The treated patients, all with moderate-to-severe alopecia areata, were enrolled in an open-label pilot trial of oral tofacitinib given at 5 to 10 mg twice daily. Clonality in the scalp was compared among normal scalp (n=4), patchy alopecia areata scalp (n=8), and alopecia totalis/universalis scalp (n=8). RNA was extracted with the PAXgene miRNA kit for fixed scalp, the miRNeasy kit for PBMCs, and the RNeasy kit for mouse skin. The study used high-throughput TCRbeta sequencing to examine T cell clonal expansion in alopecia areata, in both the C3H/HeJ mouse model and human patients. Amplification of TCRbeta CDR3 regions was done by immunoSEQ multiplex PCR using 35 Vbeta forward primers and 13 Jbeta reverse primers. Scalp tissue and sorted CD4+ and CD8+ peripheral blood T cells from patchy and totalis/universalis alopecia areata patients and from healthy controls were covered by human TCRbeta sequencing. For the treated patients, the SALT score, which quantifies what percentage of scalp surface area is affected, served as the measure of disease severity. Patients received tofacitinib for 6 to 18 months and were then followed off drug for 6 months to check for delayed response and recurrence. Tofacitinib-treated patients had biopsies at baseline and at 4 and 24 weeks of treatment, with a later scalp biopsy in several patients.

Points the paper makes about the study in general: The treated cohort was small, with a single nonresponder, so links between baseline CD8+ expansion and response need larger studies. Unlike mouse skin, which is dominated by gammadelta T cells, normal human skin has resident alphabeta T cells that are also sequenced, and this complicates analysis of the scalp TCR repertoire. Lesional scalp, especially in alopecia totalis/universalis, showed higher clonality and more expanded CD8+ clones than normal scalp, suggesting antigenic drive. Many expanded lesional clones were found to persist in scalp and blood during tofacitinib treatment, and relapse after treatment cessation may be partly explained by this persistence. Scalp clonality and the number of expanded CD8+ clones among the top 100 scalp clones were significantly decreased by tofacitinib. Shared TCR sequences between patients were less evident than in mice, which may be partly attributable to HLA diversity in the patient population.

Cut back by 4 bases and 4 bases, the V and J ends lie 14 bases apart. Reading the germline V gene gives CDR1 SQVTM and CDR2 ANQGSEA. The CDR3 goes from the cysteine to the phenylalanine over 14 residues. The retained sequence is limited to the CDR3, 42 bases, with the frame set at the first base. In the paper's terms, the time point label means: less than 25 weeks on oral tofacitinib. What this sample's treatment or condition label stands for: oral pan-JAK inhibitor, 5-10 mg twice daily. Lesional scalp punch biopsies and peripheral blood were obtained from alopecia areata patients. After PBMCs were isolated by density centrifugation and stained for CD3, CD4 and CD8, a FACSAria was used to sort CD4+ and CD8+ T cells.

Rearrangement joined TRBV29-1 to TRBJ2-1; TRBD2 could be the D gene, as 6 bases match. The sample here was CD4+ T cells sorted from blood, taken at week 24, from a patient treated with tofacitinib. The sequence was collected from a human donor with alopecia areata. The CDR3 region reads CSVGLGGQYNEQFF. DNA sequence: TGCAGCGTTGGATTGGGAGGCCAGTACAATGAGCAGTTCTTC.